A single sample gave rise to the 28 T cell receptor beta chains below, sequenced in a study of post-analysis software for immune sequencing data. Overall study findings and caveats: Relative to controls, patients had a few TRBV segments at higher frequency, with TRBV5-6, TRBV5-1 and TRBV20-1 among these.

TCR beta libraries were prepared from cDNA with unique molecular identifiers. TCRdb analysed the PCR reads with MiXCR anew, one entry per CDR3 protein. Of 550,000 to 700,000 distinct CDR3 sequences in the sample, about 44% were seen once. No antigen has been assigned to these receptors. The sample comprised blood. The receptors here all came from a girl aged 5-17 years with multiple sclerosis.

This clonotype was observed once. This chain connects TRBV6-5 to TRBJ1-1, with D possibly TRBD1 on 5 matching bases. Looked up from germline, CDR1 is MNHEY and CDR2 is SVGAGI. The CDR3 totals 14 residues. With 5 bases removed from V and 1 base from J, the gap between germline ends came to 11 bases. The CDR3 DNA reads as TGTGCCAGCAGTGGGAGGGACCCGAACACTGAAGCTTTCTTT. Translated, it gives CASSGRDPNTEAFF.

This clonotype was counted only a few times. The V and J genes are TRBV27 and TRBJ1-2; 12 positions match TRBD1. The germline V gene encodes CDR1 MNHEY and CDR2 SMNVEV (reference sequence). This CDR3 is built from 16 residues. After removal of 6 bases from V and 5 bases from J, the junction contained 10 bases not matched to a gene. This chain's CDR3 is CASSPGTGGAVYGYTF. The CDR3 DNA sequence: TGTGCCAGCAGCCCGGGGACAGGGGGCGCGGTGTATGGCTACACCTTC.

This clonotype was found a few times. The rearrangement links TRBV3-1 to TRBJ1-2, with unresolved D. The CDR3 runs to 12 residues. V lost 3 bases and J 8 bases, leaving 10 bases between the germline ends. Germline CDR1 and CDR2: LGHDT and YNNKEL (reference sequence). The CDR3 here is CASSHETAGYTF. The CDR3 DNA follows: TGTGCCAGCAGCCATGAAACAGCCGGCTACACCTTC.

This clonotype was counted many times. J is TRBJ1-6 and V is TRBV7-6; D call uncertain. The germline gives CDR1 SGHVS, CDR2 FNYEAQ. Trimming shortened V by 2 bases and J by 6 bases, and 2 bases separated the two germline ends. The CDR3 has 12 amino acids. This chain's CDR3 is CASSLPNSPLHF. As DNA, the CDR3 is TGTGCCAGCAGCTTACCTAATTCACCCCTCCACTTT.

The J gene is TRBJ2-1, the V gene TRBV5-1; maybe TRBD1 (6 bases). The J call is doubtful: the DNA matches TRBJ2-7 better. Germline V gene lookup returns CDR1 SGHRS and CDR2 YFSETQ. The CDR3 extends over 15 amino acids. The CDR3 is CASSKTGGSYYEQYF. In DNA form, the CDR3 reads TGCGCCAGCAGCAAGACAGGTGGTTCCTACTACGAGCAGTACTTC.

The rearrangement joins TRBV10-1 to TRBJ2-1; tentatively, D is TRBD1 or TRBD2 (5 bases each). The ends were cut back, 2 bases at V and 13 bases at J, with 21 bases in the middle. The CDR3 has 15 residues. Germline V gene lookup returns CDR1 WNHNN and CDR2 SYGVQD (reference sequence). This chain's CDR3 is CASSEEGKLKETQFF. The CDR3 DNA is TGCGCCAGCAGTGAGGAGGGGAAGTTGAAAGAGACCCAGTTCTTC.

V usage is TRBV6-5 and J usage is TRBJ2-6; D gene uncertain. Germline V CDR1 and CDR2: MNHEY, SVGAGI. The length of the CDR3 is 15 residues. The V gene lost 2 bases and the J gene lost 1 base, with 6 bases spanning the gap. The CDR3 sequence: CASSYKGSGANVLTF. CDR3 nucleotide sequence: TGTGCCAGCAGTTACAAAGGATCTGGGGCCAACGTCCTGACTTTC.

CDR3 coding DNA: TGTGCCAGCAGTTTTAGTAACTACGAGCAGTACTTC. Its protein product is CASSFSNYEQYF. The chain uses TRBV5-5 and TRBJ2-7; D unresolved. Trimming removed 5 bases at V and 3 bases at J, with 9 bases between. This CDR3 comprises 12 residues. The germline gives CDR1 SGHKS, CDR2 YYEKEE (reference sequence).

The chain joins TRBV7-2 to TRBJ2-2; the D is unclear. Germline CDR1 and CDR2: SGHTA and FQGNSA. The germline V and J ends were trimmed by 8 bases and 4 bases, with 14 bases remaining between them. This CDR3 contains 14 residues. CDR3 region: CASASSLSTGELFF. DNA for the CDR3: TGTGCCAGCGCCTCATCATTAAGCACCGGGGAGCTGTTTTTT.

This clonotype has a handful of counts. The genes are TRBV6-5 and TRBJ2-3; a possible D gene is TRBD2 (7 bases). V lost 0 bases and J 2 bases, leaving 12 bases between the germline ends. This CDR3 is built from 16 residues. Germline V gene lookup returns CDR1 MNHEY and CDR2 SVGAGI. CDR3 sequence: CASSYSGGALTDTQYF. CDR3 nucleotide sequence: TGTGCCAGCAGTTACTCGGGGGGGGCCCTCACAGATACGCAGTATTTT.

The chain uses TRBV29-1 and TRBJ2-5; 7 bases map to TRBD2. The CDR3 contains 11 residues. V lost 5 bases to trimming and J lost 4 bases; unmatched junction nucleotides: 1. The germline V gene has CDR1 SQVTM and CDR2 ANQGSEA. Written as DNA, the CDR3 is TGCAGCGTTTGGGGGGGAGAGACCCAGTACTTC. Translation gives CSVWGGETQYF.

This clonotype was observed once. One end of the junction varies from germline; a read error may be responsible. This chain links TRBV12-3 or TRBV12-4 with TRBJ1-1, with D maybe TRBD1 (5 bases). There are 15 residues in the CDR3. The CDR3 bases are TGTGCCGGCAGGAACCCCCACAGGAGGAACACTGAAGCTTTCTTT. It is translated as CAGRNPHRRNTEAFF.

The chain joins TRBV25-1 to TRBJ2-2, with D hard to call. The CDR3 loop spans 11 amino acids. CDR1 and CDR2 from the germline V gene are MGHDK and SYGVNS. Trimming removed 1 base at V and 11 bases at J, with 5 bases between. The CDR3 protein is CASSEFAELFF. In DNA, the CDR3 is TGTGCCAGCAGTGAATTCGCAGAGCTGTTTTTT.

The genes are TRBV27 and TRBJ2-3; D may match TRBD1 or TRBD2 (5 bases each). The CDR3 totals 16 residues. In germline, CDR1 is MNHEY, CDR2 SMNVEV (reference sequence). Trimming took 1 base from V and 3 from J, leaving 14 bases between them. This CDR3 reads CASSLFRGGETDTQYF. The CDR3 DNA reads TGTGCCAGCAGTTTATTTCGGGGCGGAGAGACAGATACGCAGTATTTT.

The chain links TRBV10-2 to TRBJ2-3; weak D call: TRBD1 (6 bases). The CDR3 is 15 residues long. CDR1 is WSHSY, CDR2 SAAADI, per germline. V lost 3 bases and J lost 2, with 12 bases in between. The CDR3 region has the DNA TGCGCCAGCAGTGAAGGGGGTCTAGCCACAGATACGCAGTATTTT. Residues: CASSEGGLATDTQYF.

The J gene is TRBJ2-5, the V gene TRBV5-1; possibly TRBD2 for D (6 bases). Per the germline V gene, CDR1 is SGHRS and CDR2 is YFSETQ. The germline V and J ends were trimmed by 4 bases and 7 bases, with 17 bases remaining between them. The CDR3 loop spans 14 amino acids. DNA of the CDR3: TGCGCCAGCAGCCCGGACTTTTACGGGGGGACCCAGTACTTC. Its protein product is CASSPDFYGGTQYF.

This chain joins TRBV5-1 and TRBJ1-5; D uncertain. Germline V gene sequence: CDR1 SGHRS, CDR2 YFSETQ. CDR3 length: 15 amino acids. With 0 bases removed from V and 2 bases from J, the gap between germline ends came to 9 bases. The CDR3 loop reads CASSLDSGGNQPQHF. CDR3 nucleotide sequence: TGCGCCAGCAGCTTGGACAGCGGCGGCAATCAGCCCCAGCATTTT.

V usage is TRBV28 and J usage is TRBJ2-5; D might be TRBD1 or TRBD2, each matching 5 bases. This CDR3 has 13 residues. V lost 3 bases, J lost 4 bases, and 9 bases lay in between. The germline V gene encodes CDR1 MDHEN and CDR2 SYDVKM. This chain's CDR3 is CASSFRDPETQYF. CDR3 in DNA: TGTGCCAGCAGTTTCAGGGACCCAGAGACCCAGTACTTC.

The genes are TRBV6-6 and TRBJ2-6; 8 positions agree with TRBD1. Germline CDR1 reads MNHNY; CDR2 reads SVGAGI (reference sequence). The CDR3 sequence is 18 residues long. The V and J ends lost 6 bases and 0 bases, in that order; junction bases with no gene match: 10. The CDR3 nucleotides are TGTGCCAGCAGCCGAGGGACAGGTTTAAACTCTGGGGCCAACGTCCTGACTTTC. Translation gives CASSRGTGLNSGANVLTF.

The chain is built from TRBV7-9 and TRBJ1-1; the D gene is possibly TRBD1 (6 bases). Germline CDR1 SEHNR, CDR2 FQNEAQ (reference sequence). V was clipped by 4 bases and J by 3 bases, with 12 bases between them. This CDR3 region has 14 residues. The CDR3 nucleotides are TGTGCCAGCAGCTCAAGTCAGGGGTACACTGAAGCTTTCTTT. This gives the protein CASSSSQGYTEAFF.

The V call is TRBV20-1, the J call TRBJ1-3; no definite D call. CDR1 and CDR2 (germline): DFQATT, SNEGSKA (reference sequence). V was cut by 3 bases and J by 0 bases, with 6 bases left in between. CDR3 size: 13 residues. CDR3 bases: TGCAGTGCTAGCGGCAACTCTGGAAACACCATATATTTT. This sequence encodes CSASGNSGNTIYF.

The rearrangement uses TRBV7-8 and TRBJ1-1, with TRBD1 matching over 7 bases. The CDR3 covers 14 residues. The trim removed 5 bases at V and 8 bases at J, leaving 11 bases unmatched. The germline V gene encodes CDR1 SGHVS and CDR2 FQNEAQ. In DNA form, the CDR3 reads TGTGCCAGCAGCGTAGACTCCAGGGGGGCGGAAGCTTTCTTT. It translates to CASSVDSRGAEAFF. The variable domain in full, completed from reference TRBV7-8 and TRBJ1-1, reads GAGVSQSPRYKVAKRGQDVALRCDPISGHVSLFWYQQALGQGPEFLTYFQNEAQLDKSGLPSDRFFAERPEGSVSTLKIQRTQQEDSAVYLCASSVDSRGAEAFFGQGTRLTVV.

This sequence joins TRBV28 and TRBJ1-2; D is possibly TRBD1 (5 bases). Between the trimmed V and J ends, which lost 3 bases and 4 bases, there was a span of 12 bases. The CDR3 sequence is 14 residues long. Per germline, CDR1 MDHEN and CDR2 SYDVKM. CDR3 amino acids: CASSFLGATYGYTF. The CDR3 bases are TGTGCCAGCAGTTTCCTCGGGGCGACCTATGGCTACACCTTC.

A few counts support this clonotype. The chain couples TRBV12-3 or TRBV12-4 to TRBJ2-1; D uncertain. CDR3 length: 12 residues. V lost 6 bases, J lost 8 bases, and 11 bases lay in between. CDR3 residues: CASSYRVHEQFF. CDR3 nucleotide sequence: TGTGCCAGCAGCTATCGTGTCCATGAGCAGTTCTTC.

This clonotype showed up just a few times. The chain has TRBV6-5 and TRBJ2-1, with D unclear. V shed 2 bases and J shed 5 bases, with 13 bases lying between them. Germline assignment: CDR1 MNHEY and CDR2 SVGAGI. The CDR3 is made up of 15 amino acids. The CDR3 loop is CASSYLGRLDNEQFF. Written as DNA, the CDR3 is TGTGCCAGCAGTTACCTCGGACGGCTAGACAATGAGCAGTTCTTC.

This clonotype showed up just a few times. This chain links TRBV12-3 or TRBV12-4 with TRBJ2-5; D tentatively fits TRBD1 or TRBD2 (5 bases each). The CDR3 covers 14 residues. With 6 bases removed from V and 5 bases from J, the gap between germline ends came to 16 bases. CDR3 loop: CASSLNLGEETQYF. CDR3 coding DNA: TGTGCCAGCAGCCTGAATTTAGGGGAGGAGACCCAGTACTTC.

As for this clonotype: At one end the junction does not follow the germline gene, possibly because of a read error. The chain employs TRBV7-3 and TRBJ2-1; no reliable D call. This CDR3 spans 12 amino acids. The germline V gene encodes CDR1 SGHTA and CDR2 FQGTGA. CDR3 region: CASGFDRDEQFF. CDR3 nucleotide sequence: TGTGCCAGCGGCTTCGACCGGGATGAGCAGTTCTTC.

J is TRBJ2-7 and V is TRBV20-1; no clear D gene. CDR1 and CDR2 from the germline V gene are DFQATT and SNEGSKA (reference sequence). CDR3 length: 13 amino acids. Trimming shortened V by 6 bases and J by 3 bases, and 15 bases separated the two germline ends. Written as DNA, the CDR3 is TGCAGTGCCCTGGAACCCCGTATCTACGAGCAGTACTTC. Its translation is CSALEPRIYEQYF.